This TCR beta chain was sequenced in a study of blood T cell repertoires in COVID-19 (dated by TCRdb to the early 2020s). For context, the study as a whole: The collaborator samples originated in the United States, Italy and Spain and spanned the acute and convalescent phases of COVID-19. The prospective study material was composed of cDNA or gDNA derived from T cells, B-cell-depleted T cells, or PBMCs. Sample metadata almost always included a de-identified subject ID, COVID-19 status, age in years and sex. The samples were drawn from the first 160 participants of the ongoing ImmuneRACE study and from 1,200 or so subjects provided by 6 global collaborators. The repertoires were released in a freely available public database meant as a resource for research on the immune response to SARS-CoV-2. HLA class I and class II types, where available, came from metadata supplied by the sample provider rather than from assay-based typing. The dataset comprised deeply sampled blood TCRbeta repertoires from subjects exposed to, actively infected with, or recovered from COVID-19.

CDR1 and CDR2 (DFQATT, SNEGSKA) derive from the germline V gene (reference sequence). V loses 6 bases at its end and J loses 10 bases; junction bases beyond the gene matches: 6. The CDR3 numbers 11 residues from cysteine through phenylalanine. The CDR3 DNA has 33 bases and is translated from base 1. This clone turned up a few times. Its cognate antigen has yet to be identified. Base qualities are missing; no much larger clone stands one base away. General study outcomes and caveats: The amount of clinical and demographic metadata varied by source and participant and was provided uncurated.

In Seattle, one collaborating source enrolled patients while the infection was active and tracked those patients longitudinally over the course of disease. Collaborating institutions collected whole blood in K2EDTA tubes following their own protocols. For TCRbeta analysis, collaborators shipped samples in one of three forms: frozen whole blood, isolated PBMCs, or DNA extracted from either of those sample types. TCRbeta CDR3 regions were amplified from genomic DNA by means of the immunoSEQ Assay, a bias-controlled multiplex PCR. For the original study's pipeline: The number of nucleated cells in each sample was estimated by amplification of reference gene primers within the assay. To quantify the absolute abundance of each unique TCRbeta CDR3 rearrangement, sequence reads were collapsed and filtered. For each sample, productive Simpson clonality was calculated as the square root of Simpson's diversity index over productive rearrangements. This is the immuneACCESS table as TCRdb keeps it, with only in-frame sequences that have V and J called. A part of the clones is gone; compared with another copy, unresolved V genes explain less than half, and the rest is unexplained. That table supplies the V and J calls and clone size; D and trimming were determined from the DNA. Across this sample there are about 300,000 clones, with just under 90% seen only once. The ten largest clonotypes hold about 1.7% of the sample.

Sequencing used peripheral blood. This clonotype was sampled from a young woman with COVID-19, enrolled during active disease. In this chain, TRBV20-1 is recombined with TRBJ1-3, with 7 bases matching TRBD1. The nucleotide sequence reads TGCAGTGCACGACAGGGACGGACCATATATTTT. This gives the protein CSARQGRTIYF.